The text below deals with one T cell receptor (beta chain). The antigen remains unidentified. Germline V gene data show CDR1 as SQVTM and CDR2 as ANQGSEA. With 1 base removed from V and 4 bases from J, the gap between germline ends came to 5 bases. The CDR3 runs to 12 residues. The data were obtained in a study of naive CD8 T cells in extremely preterm neonates. Study-wide results and caveats: Shared CDR3 nucleotide sequences: preterm around 2.6%, term about 0.37%, children roughly 0.03%, adults approximately 0.01%. The authors flagged variable productive template counts in preterm samples. Preterm CDR3s were shorter than older groups', with fewer N additions and less trimming.

This table comes from immunoSEQ multiplex PCR, and its TCRdb copy is limited to in-frame clones, with some not included. The table lists more than 20,000 clones, 88% of them singletons, with 0.8% to 0.95% in the top ten. Extremely preterm births at about 22-28 weeks of gestation supplied the samples. Each sample had roughly 18,000–110,000 sorted naive CD8+ T cells. This chain connects TRBV29-1 to TRBJ2-1; D unclear. The sequenced sample was naive CD8+ T cells from cord blood. The TCR comes from a boy who was born preterm. CDR3 nucleotide sequence: TGCAGCGTTGAAGGGTTTTACAATGAGCAGTTCTTC. It codes for CSVEGFYNEQFF.